This T cell receptor (beta chain) was identified in a study of blood T cell repertoires in COVID-19 (TCRdb year 2020). Notes on the research overall: Collaborator samples came from the United States, Italy and Spain and covered acute and convalescent phases of COVID-19. The material from the prospective study consisted of cDNA or gDNA derived from T cells, B-cell-depleted T cells, or PBMCs. The repertoires were released in a freely available public database intended as a resource for research on the immune response to SARS-CoV-2. A de-identified subject ID, COVID-19 status, age in years and sex were almost always included in the sample metadata. Deeply sampled blood TCRbeta repertoires from subjects exposed to, actively infected with, or recovered from COVID-19 were included in the dataset. Samples were obtained from the ongoing ImmuneRACE study (first 160 participants) and from roughly 1,300 subjects provided by 6 global collaborators. Where HLA class I and class II types were available, the types were taken from metadata supplied by the sample provider, not from assay-based typing.

Overall results and qualifications from the work: How much clinical and demographic metadata was included differed by source and by participant, and the metadata was provided uncurated.

TCRbeta CDR3 regions were amplified from genomic DNA using the immunoSEQ Assay, a bias-controlled multiplex PCR. The authors processed their data as follows. Nucleated cell counts per sample were estimated from amplification of reference gene primers within the assay. Sequence reads were collapsed and filtered to measure the absolute abundance of every unique TCRbeta CDR3 rearrangement. For each sample, productive Simpson clonality was calculated as the square root of Simpson's diversity index across productive rearrangements. Sourced from immuneACCESS, this table was stored by TCRdb with only in-frame sequences that have V and J called. A share of the clones is absent; for the studies checked, an unresolved V gene accounts for under half, and the remainder has no known explanation. Clone size and the V and J calls come from that table; the DNA yielded D and trimming. A total of roughly 250,000 clones appear in this sample, 75% to 90% of them only once. The ten most abundant clones make up 2.5% to 3.5% of the sample.

Participants in the prospective study were aged about 18 to 95 years, lived in more than 20 United States geographic areas, and enrolled through a virtual design. To assign participants to cohorts, the prospective study relied on clinical history that participants themselves reported in a screening survey and a study questionnaire. Exposed participants had been in contact with someone with a PCR-confirmed or clinician-diagnosed COVID-19 case within 2 weeks of study entry. In the prospective study, mobile phlebotomists collected whole blood, serum and a nasopharyngeal or oropharyngeal swab from each participant. Additional blood draws and questionnaires over an approximately 2-month period could optionally be provided by prospective study participants. Prospective study blood samples were shipped either frozen or at room temperature before DNA extraction. Details on this clone: It lacks a known antigen. The input lacks base qualities; no much larger clone sits a single base away.

The germline V gene yields SGHTA for CDR1 and FQGNSA for CDR2. The CDR3 has 15 amino acids, counting the end cysteine and phenylalanine. CDR3 DNA is the only sequence kept; it has 45 bases, read in frame from the first base. V and J lose 1 base and 6 bases, and a span of 13 bases separates them. The sequence links TRBV7-2 to TRBJ1-5; the D gene is possibly TRBD1, with 6 bases matching. The specimen sequenced was PBMCs or T cells enriched from blood (not recorded which). This TCR was sampled from a middle-aged woman who had been exposed to COVID-19. The CDR3 sequence is CASSLDQGPSQPQHF. The nucleotide sequence reads as follows: TGTGCCAGCAGCTTAGATCAGGGGCCGAGTCAGCCCCAGCATTTT. Extended through the reference TRBV7-2 and TRBJ1-5 proteins, this CDR3 yields the full variable domain: GAGVSQSPSNKVTEKGKDVELRCDPISGHTALYWYRQSLGQGLEFLIYFQGNSAPDKSGLPSDRFSAERTGGSVSTLTIQRTQQEDSAVYLCASSLDQGPSQPQHFGDGTRLSIL.